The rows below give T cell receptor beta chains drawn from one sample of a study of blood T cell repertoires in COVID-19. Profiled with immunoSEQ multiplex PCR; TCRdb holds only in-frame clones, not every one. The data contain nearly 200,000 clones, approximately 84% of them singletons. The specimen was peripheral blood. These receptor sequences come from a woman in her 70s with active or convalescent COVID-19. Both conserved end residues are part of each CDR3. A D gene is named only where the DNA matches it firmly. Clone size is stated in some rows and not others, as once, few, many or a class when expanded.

CASHNLENEQYF | TGTGCCAGCCACAACCTGGAGAACGAGCAGTACTTC | - | TRBV6-6 | - | TRBJ2-7
CASSPQRGNTIYF | TGCGCCAGCAGCCCCCAGCGAGGAAACACCATATATTTT | - | TRBV5-1 | few | TRBJ1-3
CASSPSGRASEQYF | TGTGCCAGCAGCCCGAGCGGGAGGGCGTCCGAGCAGTACTTC | TRBD2 | TRBV3-1/TRBV3-2 | once | TRBJ2-7
CASSVETGGTDTQYF | TGTGCCAGCAGCGTAGAGACAGGGGGCACAGATACGCAGTATTTT | TRBD1 | TRBV9 | - | TRBJ2-3
CASSFGSGSPLHF | TGTGCCAGCAGTTTCGGGTCTGGATCACCCCTCCACTTT | - | TRBV28 | - | TRBJ1-6
CASSPGQVFIYGYTF | TGTGCCAGCAGCCCGGGACAGGTATTCATCTATGGCTACACCTTC | TRBD1 | TRBV7-9 | - | TRBJ1-2
CASSYQSGRGETQYF | TGTGCCAGCAGCTACCAAAGCGGGAGGGGCGAGACCCAGTACTTC | TRBD2 | TRBV11-3 | - | TRBJ2-5
CASSSRETQYF | TGTGCCAGCTCCTCCCGGGAGACCCAGTACTTC | - | TRBV11-2 | - | TRBJ2-5
CATSRDLATGELFF | TGTGCCACCAGCAGAGACCTAGCAACCGGGGAGCTGTTTTTT | - | TRBV15 | - | TRBJ2-2
CASGLLAGTYNEQFF | TGTGCCAGCGGACTGCTAGCGGGAACCTACAATGAGCAGTTCTTC | TRBD2 | TRBV19 | - | TRBJ2-1
CASSGGSTDTQYF | TGCGCCAGCAGCGGGGGATCCACAGATACGCAGTATTTT | - | TRBV10-2 | once | TRBJ2-3
CASSPSGRPNNEQFF | TGTGCCAGCAGCCCTAGCGGGAGACCTAACAATGAGCAGTTCTTC | TRBD2 | TRBV5-8 | - | TRBJ2-1
CASSDGQLQETQYF | TGTGCCAGCAGTGATGGACAGCTCCAAGAGACCCAGTACTTC | - | TRBV28 | - | TRBJ2-5
CASSRPSTRAPGEQFF | TGTGCCAGCAGCCGCCCTTCGACGCGGGCCCCGGGTGAGCAGTTCTTC | - | TRBV4-2 | - | TRBJ2-1
CASSDHRGPKETQYF | TGTGCCAGCAGTGACCACAGGGGGCCCAAAGAGACCCAGTACTTC | TRBD1 | TRBV25-1 | - | TRBJ2-5
CAWSAIGVSPLHF | TGTGCCTGGAGCGCCATCGGGGTTTCACCCCTCCACTTT | - | TRBV30 | once | TRBJ1-6
CASSSRDRGSGGELFF | TGTGCCAGCAGCTCCCGGGACAGGGGATCGGGCGGGGAGCTGTTTTTT | TRBD1 | TRBV11-1 | - | TRBJ2-2
CASSSQLDRAEAFF | TGTGCCAGCAGTTCACAATTGGACAGGGCTGAAGCTTTCTTT | TRBD1 | TRBV6-5 | - | TRBJ1-1
CSGGGGTEAFF | TGCAGCGGGGGCGGAGGCACTGAAGCTTTCTTT | - | TRBV29-1 | - | TRBJ1-1
CASSRLESSYNEQFF | TGTGCCAGCAGCCGACTAGAAAGTTCCTACAATGAGCAGTTCTTC | - | TRBV6-5 | - | TRBJ2-1
CASSLALRERTGELFF | TGCGCCAGCAGCTTGGCCTTGCGGGAGCGCACCGGGGAGCTGTTTTTT | TRBD2 | TRBV5-1 | - | TRBJ2-2
CASSAHRVESTDTQYF | TGCGCCAGCAGCGCCCACAGGGTAGAGAGCACAGATACGCAGTATTTT | - | TRBV5-1 | - | TRBJ2-3
CASSTSGTANTGELFF | TGTGCCAGCAGCACGTCCGGGACAGCCAACACCGGGGAGCTGTTTTTT | TRBD1 | TRBV6-2/TRBV6-3 | - | TRBJ2-2
CATVPQGNEQFF | TGTGCCACCGTTCCTCAGGGCAATGAGCAGTTCTTC | - | TRBV24-1 | - | TRBJ2-1
CASNAGTAVIPPYNYGYTF | TGTGCCAGTAACGCCGGGACAGCGGTTATACCCCCGTATAACTATGGCTACACCTTC | TRBD1 | TRBV19 | - | TRBJ1-2
CASSQALAGGPGTDTQYF | TGTGCCAGCAGCCAAGCACTAGCGGGAGGGCCGGGCACAGATACGCAGTATTTT | TRBD2 | TRBV4-2 | - | TRBJ2-3
CASSWTSGSRNEQFF | TGTGCCAGCAGTTGGACTAGCGGGAGCAGGAATGAGCAGTTCTTC | TRBD2 | TRBV11-3 | - | TRBJ2-1
CASSTQREGGNEQFF | TGTGCCAGCAGCACCCAGCGGGAGGGAGGCAATGAGCAGTTCTTC | TRBD2 | TRBV11-1 | - | TRBJ2-1
CASTGGWGSNEQFF | TGTGCCAGCACCGGAGGGTGGGGGTCCAATGAGCAGTTCTTC | - | TRBV7-9 | once | TRBJ2-1
CASIGDSTNTGELFF | TGCGCCAGCATCGGGGACAGTACGAACACCGGGGAGCTGTTTTTT | TRBD1 | TRBV10-2 | once | TRBJ2-2
CASSLRTGDYGYTF | TGTGCCAGCAGCTTGCGGACAGGGGACTATGGCTACACCTTC | TRBD1 | TRBV7-9 | few | TRBJ1-2
CASRRGNTIYF | TGTGCCAGCCGGCGGGGAAACACCATATATTTT | - | TRBV11-2 | - | TRBJ1-3
CASTKITGTYGYTF | TGTGCCAGCACCAAAATCACAGGGACCTATGGCTACACCTTC | - | TRBV9 | - | TRBJ1-2
CASSRGLAGRYEQYF | TGTGCCAGCAGTCGCGGACTAGCGGGAAGGTACGAGCAGTACTTC | TRBD2 | TRBV3-1/TRBV3-2 | - | TRBJ2-7
CASSVGLAGGDNEQFF | TGTGCCAGCAGCGTAGGGCTAGCTGGCGGGGACAATGAGCAGTTCTTC | - | TRBV9 | - | TRBJ2-1
CASTRRGDTEAFF | TGTGCCAGCACCCGGAGGGGTGACACTGAAGCTTTCTTT | - | TRBV6-5 | - | TRBJ1-1
CASSPGLAGMGYTQYF | TGTGCCAGCAGCCCCGGACTAGCGGGCATGGGGTATACGCAGTATTTT | TRBD2 | TRBV5-5 | - | TRBJ2-3
CASSVETDYGYTF | TGTGCCAGCAGCGTAGAGACAGACTATGGCTACACCTTC | - | TRBV9 | - | TRBJ1-2
CASSYSDKTGVSPLHF | TGTGCCAGCAGTTACTCGGACAAAACGGGGGTGTCACCCCTCCACTTT | - | TRBV6-5 | - | TRBJ1-6